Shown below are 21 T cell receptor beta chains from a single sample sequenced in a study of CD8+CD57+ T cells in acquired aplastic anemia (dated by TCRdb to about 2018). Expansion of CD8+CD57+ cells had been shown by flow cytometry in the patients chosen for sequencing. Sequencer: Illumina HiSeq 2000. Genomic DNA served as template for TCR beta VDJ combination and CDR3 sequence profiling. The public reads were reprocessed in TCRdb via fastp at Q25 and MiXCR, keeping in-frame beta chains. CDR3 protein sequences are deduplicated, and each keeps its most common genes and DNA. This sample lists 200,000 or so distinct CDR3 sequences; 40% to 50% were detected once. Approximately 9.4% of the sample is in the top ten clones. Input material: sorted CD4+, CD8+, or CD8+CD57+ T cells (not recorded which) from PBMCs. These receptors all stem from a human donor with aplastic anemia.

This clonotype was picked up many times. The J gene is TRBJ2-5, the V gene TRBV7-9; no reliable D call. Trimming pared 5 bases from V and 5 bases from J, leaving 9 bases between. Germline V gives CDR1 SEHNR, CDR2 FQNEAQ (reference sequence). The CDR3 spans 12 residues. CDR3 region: CASSPHPETQYF. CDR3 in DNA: TGTGCCAGCAGCCCCCACCCGGAGACCCAGTACTTC.

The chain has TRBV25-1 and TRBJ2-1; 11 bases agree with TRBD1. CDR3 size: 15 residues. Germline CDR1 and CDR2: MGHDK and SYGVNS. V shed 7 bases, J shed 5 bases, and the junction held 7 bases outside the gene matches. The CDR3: CASTSGQGVDNEQFF. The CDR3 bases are TGTGCCAGCACCTCGGGACAGGGGGTTGACAATGAGCAGTTCTTC.

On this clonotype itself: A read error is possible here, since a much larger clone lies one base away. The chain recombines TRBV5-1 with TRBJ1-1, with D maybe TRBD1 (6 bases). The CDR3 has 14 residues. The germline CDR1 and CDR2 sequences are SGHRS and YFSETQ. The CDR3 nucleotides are TGCGCCAGCAGAAGGGGCCGACAGGACACTGGAGCTTTCTTT. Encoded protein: CASRRGRQDTGAFF.

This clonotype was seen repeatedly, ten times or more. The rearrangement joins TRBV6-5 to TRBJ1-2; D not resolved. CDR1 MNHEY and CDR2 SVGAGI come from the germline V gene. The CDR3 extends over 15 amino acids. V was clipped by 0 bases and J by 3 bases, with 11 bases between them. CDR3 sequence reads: CASSYSVNSYYGYTF. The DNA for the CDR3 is TGTGCCAGCAGTTACTCGGTTAACAGCTACTATGGCTACACCTTC.

The CDR3 DNA sequence: TGTGCCACCAAGAAGGGGGGGACTAATGAAAAACTGTTTTTT. Protein product: CATKKGGTNEKLFF. The J gene is TRBJ1-4, the V gene TRBV10-3; D may be TRBD1 (6 bases). Germline V CDR1 and CDR2: ENHRY, SYGVKD. Deletions cut 10 bases from V and 2 bases from J, with 14 bases between. The CDR3 runs to 14 residues.

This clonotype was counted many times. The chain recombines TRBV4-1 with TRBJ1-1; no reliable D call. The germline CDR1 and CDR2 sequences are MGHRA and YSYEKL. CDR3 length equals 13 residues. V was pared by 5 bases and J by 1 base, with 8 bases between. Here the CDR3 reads CASSVQSNTEAFF. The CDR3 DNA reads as TGCGCCAGCAGCGTGCAATCGAACACTGAAGCTTTCTTT.

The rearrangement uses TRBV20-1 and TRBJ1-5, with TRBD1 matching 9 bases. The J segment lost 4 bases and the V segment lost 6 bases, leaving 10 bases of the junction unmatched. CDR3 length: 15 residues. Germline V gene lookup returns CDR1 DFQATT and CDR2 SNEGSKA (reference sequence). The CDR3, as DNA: TGCAGTGCCCTACCTGACAGGGGGGGAAATCAGCCCCAGCATTTT. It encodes CSALPDRGGNQPQHF.

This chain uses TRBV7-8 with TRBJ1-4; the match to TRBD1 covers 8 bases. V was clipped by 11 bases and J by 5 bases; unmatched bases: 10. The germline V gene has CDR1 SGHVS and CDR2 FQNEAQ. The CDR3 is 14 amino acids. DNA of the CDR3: TGTGCCCTCGGACAGGGATCCTCAAATGAAAAACTGTTTTTT. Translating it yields CALGQGSSNEKLFF.

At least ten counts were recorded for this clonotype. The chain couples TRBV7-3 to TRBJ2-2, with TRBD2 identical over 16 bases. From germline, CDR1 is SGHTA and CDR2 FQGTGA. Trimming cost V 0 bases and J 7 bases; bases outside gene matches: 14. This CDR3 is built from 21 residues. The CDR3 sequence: CASSLTPTGTSGRAWSGELFF. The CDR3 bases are TGTGCCAGCAGCTTAACTCCTACGGGGACTAGCGGGAGGGCCTGGAGCGGGGAGCTGTTTTTT.

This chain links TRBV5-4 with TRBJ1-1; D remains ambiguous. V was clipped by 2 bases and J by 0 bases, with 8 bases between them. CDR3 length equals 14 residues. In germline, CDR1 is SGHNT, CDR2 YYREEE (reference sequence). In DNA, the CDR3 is TGTGCCAGCAGCTTATCCAGATTGAACACTGAAGCTTTCTTT. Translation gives CASSLSRLNTEAFF.

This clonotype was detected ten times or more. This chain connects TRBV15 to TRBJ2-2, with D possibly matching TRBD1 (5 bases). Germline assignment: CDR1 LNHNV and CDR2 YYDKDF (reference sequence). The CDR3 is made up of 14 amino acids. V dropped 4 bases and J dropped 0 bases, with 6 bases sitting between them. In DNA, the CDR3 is TGTGCCACCAGCACCAGGGCGAACACCGGGGAGCTGTTTTTT. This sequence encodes CATSTRANTGELFF.

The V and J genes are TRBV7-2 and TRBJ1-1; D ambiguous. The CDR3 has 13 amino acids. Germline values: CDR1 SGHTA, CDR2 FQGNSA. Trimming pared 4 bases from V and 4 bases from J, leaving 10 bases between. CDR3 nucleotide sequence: TGTGCCAGCAGCTCCGAAGTTTTCACTGAAGCTTTCTTT. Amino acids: CASSSEVFTEAFF.

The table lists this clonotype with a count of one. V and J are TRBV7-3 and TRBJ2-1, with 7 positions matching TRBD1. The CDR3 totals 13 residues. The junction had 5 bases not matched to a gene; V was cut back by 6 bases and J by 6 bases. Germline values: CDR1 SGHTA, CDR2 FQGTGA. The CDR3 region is CASSHNRGNEQFF. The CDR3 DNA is TGTGCCAGCAGTCACAACAGGGGCAATGAGCAGTTCTTC.

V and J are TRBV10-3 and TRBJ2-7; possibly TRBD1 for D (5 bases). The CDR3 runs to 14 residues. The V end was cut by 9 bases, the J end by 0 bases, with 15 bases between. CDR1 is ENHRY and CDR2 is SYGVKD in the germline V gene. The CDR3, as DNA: TGTGCCATTCAAAATCAGGGTGCCTCCTACGAGCAGTACTTC. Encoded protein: CAIQNQGASYEQYF.

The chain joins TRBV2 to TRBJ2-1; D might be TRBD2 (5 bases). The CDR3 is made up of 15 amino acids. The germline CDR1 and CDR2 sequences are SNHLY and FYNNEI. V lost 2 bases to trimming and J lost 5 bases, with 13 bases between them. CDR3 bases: TGTGCCAGCAGTGAAAGGCGGGCGTCCCACAATGAGCAGTTCTTC. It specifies CASSERRASHNEQFF.

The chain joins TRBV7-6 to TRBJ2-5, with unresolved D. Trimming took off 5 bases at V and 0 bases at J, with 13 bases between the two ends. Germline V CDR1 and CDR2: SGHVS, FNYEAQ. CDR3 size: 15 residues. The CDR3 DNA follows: TGTGCCAGCAGCATCCAAGACGGCTACCAAGAGACCCAGTACTTC. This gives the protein CASSIQDGYQETQYF.

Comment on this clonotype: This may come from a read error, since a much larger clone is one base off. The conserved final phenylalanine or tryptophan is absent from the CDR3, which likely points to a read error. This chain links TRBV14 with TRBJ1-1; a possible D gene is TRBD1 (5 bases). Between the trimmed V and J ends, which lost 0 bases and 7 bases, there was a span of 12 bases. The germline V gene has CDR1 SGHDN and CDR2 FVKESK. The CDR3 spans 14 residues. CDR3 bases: TGTGCCAGCAGCCAAGATGGCTTGGGGGGTGAAGCTTTCCTT. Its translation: CASSQDGLGGEAFL.

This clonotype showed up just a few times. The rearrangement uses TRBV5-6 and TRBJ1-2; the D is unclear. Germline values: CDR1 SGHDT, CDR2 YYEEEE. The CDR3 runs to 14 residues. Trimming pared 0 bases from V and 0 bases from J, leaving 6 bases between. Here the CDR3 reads CASSLGQANYGYTF. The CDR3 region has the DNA TGTGCCAGCAGCTTGGGGCAAGCTAACTATGGCTACACCTTC.

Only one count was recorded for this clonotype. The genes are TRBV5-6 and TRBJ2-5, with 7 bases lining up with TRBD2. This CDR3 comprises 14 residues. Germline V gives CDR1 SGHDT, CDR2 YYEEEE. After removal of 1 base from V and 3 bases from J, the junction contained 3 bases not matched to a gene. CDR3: CASSLWGGKETQYF. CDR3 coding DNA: TGTGCCAGCAGCTTGTGGGGGGGAAAAGAGACCCAGTACTTC.

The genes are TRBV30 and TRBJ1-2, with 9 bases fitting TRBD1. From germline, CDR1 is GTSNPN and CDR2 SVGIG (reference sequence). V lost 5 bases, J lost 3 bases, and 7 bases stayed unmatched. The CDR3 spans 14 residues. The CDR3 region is CAWDGTGQYYGYTF. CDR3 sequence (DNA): TGTGCCTGGGATGGGACAGGGCAGTACTATGGCTACACCTTC. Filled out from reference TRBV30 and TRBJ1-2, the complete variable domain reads SQTIHQWPATLVQPVGSPLSLECTVEGTSNPNLYWYRQAAGRGLQLLFYSVGIGQISSEVPQNLSASRPQDRQFILSSKKLLLSDSGFYLCAWDGTGQYYGYTFGSGTRLTVV.

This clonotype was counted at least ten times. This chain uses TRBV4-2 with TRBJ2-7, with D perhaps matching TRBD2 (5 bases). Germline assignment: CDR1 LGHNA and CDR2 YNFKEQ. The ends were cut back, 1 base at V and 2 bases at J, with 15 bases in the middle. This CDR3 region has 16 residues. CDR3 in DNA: TGTGCCAGCAGCCAAGGGTTAGCGACTGGGCCCTACGAGCAGTACTTC. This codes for CASSQGLATGPYEQYF.